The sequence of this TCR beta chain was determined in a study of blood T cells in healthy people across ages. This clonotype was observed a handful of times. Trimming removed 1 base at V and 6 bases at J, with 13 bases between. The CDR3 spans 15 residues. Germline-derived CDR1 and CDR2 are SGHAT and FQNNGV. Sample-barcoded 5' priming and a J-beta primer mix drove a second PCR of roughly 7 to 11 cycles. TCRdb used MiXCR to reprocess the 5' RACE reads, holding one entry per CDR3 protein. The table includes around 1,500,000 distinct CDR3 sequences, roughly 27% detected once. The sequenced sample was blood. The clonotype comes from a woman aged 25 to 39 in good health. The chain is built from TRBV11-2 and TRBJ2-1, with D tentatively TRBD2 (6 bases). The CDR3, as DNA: TGTGCCAGCAGCTTAGGGACTACCGGTCTCAATGAGCAGTTCTTC. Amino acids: CASSLGTTGLNEQFF.